This TCR beta chain was identified in a study of T cell responses to AZD1222 COVID-19 vaccine. Study results and limitations: There were mostly white British donors and more females than males, and clonal diversity was possibly underestimated. Without day 14 samples, only post-peak T cell repertoires were studied. There were vaccine-associated CD4 TCRs across spike, dominant at 160-218 and 743-854.

CDR1 and CDR2 (germline): LNHDA, SQIVND (reference sequence). With V trimmed by 1 base and J by 2 bases, 4 bases remained unmatched. The CDR3 totals 16 residues. The method was immunoSEQ multiplex PCR; TCRdb's version includes in-frame clones alone and lacks a portion of them. Here the sample spans about 110,000 clones, around 84% being singletons. Worth noting for this clone: The antigen is undetermined.

The gene calls are TRBV19 and TRBJ2-1; 8 positions match TRBD2. The sequence came from an adult in good health. The sample in question was peripheral blood, obtained on day 0 of AZD1222 vaccination. CDR3 in amino acids: CASSIGAAGAYNEQFF. Written as DNA, the CDR3 is TGTGCCAGTAGTATAGGCGCAGCGGGGGCCTACAATGAGCAGTTCTTC.